One sample yielded the 14 T cell receptor beta chains listed below, sequenced in a study of OX40 agonist ivuxolimab in advanced cancers. Method: immunoSEQ multiplex PCR; TCRdb's copy keeps in-frame clones and lacks some. The repertoire includes 35,000 or so clones, 82% of them detected once, and roughly 2% sits in the top ten. The material was CD4+ or CD8+ T cells sorted from blood, obtained in a trial of the OX40 agonist ivuxolimab. These TCRs come from an adult with an advanced solid tumor such as melanoma, head and neck, liver or kidney cancer.

This sequence joins TRBV30 and TRBJ2-3; no reliable D call. The germline V gene has CDR1 GTSNPN and CDR2 SVGIG (reference sequence). The V and J ends lost 4 bases and 2 bases respectively, with 10 bases between them. The length of the CDR3 is 13 residues. The CDR3 sequence: CAWTQRPTDTQYF. CDR3 nucleotide sequence: TGTGCCTGGACGCAGAGACCCACAGATACGCAGTATTTT.

This chain links TRBV7-9 with TRBJ2-5; no definite D call. In germline, CDR1 is SEHNR, CDR2 FQNEAQ (reference sequence). Trimming left V 1 base short and J 5 bases short, with 11 bases between. CDR3 length: 14 amino acids. The CDR3 DNA reads TGTGCCAGCAGCTTAGTTGACCGGCGGGAGACCCAGTACTTC. Translation: CASSLVDRRETQYF.

The CDR3 sequence is CASSQLGRGGEQYF. The CDR3 DNA follows: TGTGCCAGTAGCCAACTGGGGAGGGGGGGCGAGCAGTACTTC. The rearrangement joins TRBV19 to TRBJ2-7; tentatively, D is TRBD2 (7 bases). The CDR3 runs to 14 residues. CDR1 is LNHDA and CDR2 is SQIVND in the germline V gene (reference sequence). Deletions cut 6 bases from V and 6 bases from J, with 18 bases between. Using reference TRBV19 and TRBJ2-7 for the parts outside the CDR3, the full variable domain is DGGITQSPKYLFRKEGQNVTLSCEQNLNHDAMYWYRQDPGQGLRLIYYSQIVNDFQKGDIAEGYSVSREKKESFPLTVTSAQKNPTAFYLCASSQLGRGGEQYFGPGTRLTVT.

The rearrangement joins TRBV2 to TRBJ2-1, with TRBD1 matching 10 bases. Looked up from germline, CDR1 is SNHLY and CDR2 is FYNNEI. This CDR3 comprises 15 residues. The ends lost 4 bases at V and 6 bases at J; junction bases unmatched: 6. CDR3 amino acids: CASSVWDRGINEQFF. In DNA form, the CDR3 reads TGTGCCAGCAGTGTTTGGGACAGGGGAATCAATGAGCAGTTCTTC. The entire variable domain, with the rest obtained from reference TRBV2 and TRBJ2-1, is as follows: EPEVTQTPSHQVTQMGQEVILRCVPISNHLYFYWYRQILGQKVEFLVSFYNNEISEKSEIFDDQFSVERPDGSNFTLKIRSTKLEDSAMYFCASSVWDRGINEQFFGPGTRLTVL.

This chain uses TRBV5-6 with TRBJ1-6, with TRBD1 as a possible D gene (6 bases). V gave up 4 bases and J gave up 7 bases, with 9 bases separating them. The V gene's germline CDR1 is SGHDT and CDR2 YYEEEE. The CDR3 extends over 13 amino acids. CDR3 coding DNA: TGTGCCAGCAGCCGGGACACGAATTCACCCCTCCACTTT. Amino acid sequence: CASSRDTNSPLHF.

This clone appeared a few times. The rearrangement uses TRBV18 and TRBJ2-5, with TRBD1 matching 12 bases. The CDR3 extends over 15 amino acids. The ends lost 3 bases at V and 4 bases at J; junction bases unmatched: 3. CDR1 and CDR2 from the germline V gene are KGHSH and LQKENI. CDR3: CASSPGQGAGETQYF. CDR3 sequence (DNA): TGTGCCAGCTCACCGGGACAGGGGGCAGGAGAGACCCAGTACTTC.

By its share, this clone is medium-sized. Sequence at one end of the junction differs from germline and may be a read error. The V call is TRBV7-9, the J call TRBJ2-2; no definite D call. From germline, CDR1 is SEHNR and CDR2 FQNEAQ (reference sequence). The CDR3 sequence is 15 residues long. The CDR3 coding sequence is TGTGCCAGCAGCTCGCCGGACCGGAACCCCGGGGAGCTGTTTTTT. Translated: CASSSPDRNPGELFF.

V usage is TRBV10-3 and J usage is TRBJ2-2; weak D call: TRBD2 (6 bases). The CDR3 has 14 residues. Trimming stripped 7 bases from V and 7 bases from J, with 16 bases between. The V gene's germline CDR1 is ENHRY and CDR2 SYGVKD. DNA for the CDR3: TGTGCCATCATGGGAGGACTGGGAGGCGGGGAGCTGTTTTTT. Its protein is CAIMGGLGGGELFF.

This clone has a handful of counts. The gene calls are TRBV2 and TRBJ2-1; possibly TRBD1 for D (5 bases). Trimming cost V 9 bases and J 9 bases, with 21 bases left between them. The germline CDR1 and CDR2 sequences are SNHLY and FYNNEI. CDR3 length: 14 residues. This chain's CDR3 is CASRWQGPQGEQFF. CDR3 coding DNA: TGTGCCAGTAGATGGCAGGGTCCCCAGGGTGAGCAGTTCTTC.

The V gene is TRBV4-2, the J gene TRBJ2-1; D ambiguous. This CDR3 spans 13 amino acids. Trimming left V 1 base short and J 10 bases short, with 11 bases between. The germline V gene has CDR1 LGHNA and CDR2 YNFKEQ. This chain's CDR3 is CASSQGVFIEQFF. For the CDR3, the DNA is TGTGCCAGCAGCCAAGGGGTATTCATCGAGCAGTTCTTC.

About this clone: The identical CDR3 is also encoded by other nucleotide sequences in the sample. The genes are TRBV18 and TRBJ2-3; no firm D call. Trimming shortened V by 4 bases and J by 2 bases, and 13 bases separated the two germline ends. CDR1 is KGHSH and CDR2 is LQKENI in the germline V gene. This CDR3 contains 15 residues. The DNA of the CDR3 is TGTGCCAGCTCACGTTCCGTCCGGAACACAGATACGCAGTATTTT. Encoded protein: CASSRSVRNTDTQYF.

The chain employs TRBV2 and TRBJ2-5; TRBD1 matches 7 bases. The closer fit of TRBJ2-7 to the DNA end suggests the J call may be wrong. From germline, CDR1 is SNHLY and CDR2 FYNNEI. The CDR3 is 15 residues long. Here the CDR3 reads CASSEPGQFDYEQYF. CDR3 bases: TGTGCCAGCAGTGAACCGGGACAGTTTGACTACGAGCAGTACTTC.

The chain employs TRBV11-3 and TRBJ1-1, with a tentative D call TRBD1 (5 bases). This CDR3 comprises 13 residues. V was pared by 3 bases and J by 2 bases, with 7 bases between. Per germline, CDR1 SGHNT and CDR2 YENEEA. In DNA, the CDR3 is TGTGCCAGCAGCTTGGGACTTAACACTGAAGCTTTCTTT. Translating gives CASSLGLNTEAFF.

The rearrangement uses TRBV4-1 and TRBJ2-5; perhaps TRBD1 as D (6 bases). The CDR3 consists of 13 residues. Germline lookup yields CDR1 MGHRA and CDR2 YSYEKL. Trimming removed 4 bases from V and 3 bases from J, with 9 bases in between. In DNA form, the CDR3 reads TGCGCCAGCAGCCTAGGGGGAGAAGAGACCCAGTACTTC. This translates into CASSLGGEETQYF.